These 21 T cell receptor beta chains were sequenced from one sample in a study of OX40 agonist ivuxolimab in advanced cancers. Clones were read by immunoSEQ multiplex PCR, and TCRdb kept only the in-frame ones, dropping some. In the table there are about 62,000 clones, around 88% of which are singletons. The material sequenced was CD4+ or CD8+ T cells sorted from blood, taken in a trial of the OX40 agonist ivuxolimab. These receptors all come from an adult with an advanced solid tumor such as melanoma, head and neck, liver or kidney cancer.

This chain uses TRBV19 with TRBJ2-2, with 8 bases fitting TRBD2. With V trimmed by 7 bases and J by 6 bases, 13 bases remained unmatched. This CDR3 has 16 amino acids. Germline V gene lookup returns CDR1 LNHDA and CDR2 SQIVND (reference sequence). This CDR3 is CASNSGLGRVAGELFF. The DNA for the CDR3 is TGTGCCAGTAATTCGGGACTAGGGAGAGTCGCCGGGGAGCTGTTTTTT.

V usage is TRBV11-2 and J usage is TRBJ2-5; D unresolved. CDR3 length: 14 residues. Per the germline V gene, CDR1 is SGHAT and CDR2 is FQNNGV. Trimming took 5 bases from V and 5 from J, leaving 15 bases between them. DNA of the CDR3: TGTGCCAGCAGCCCTTCTCTCGGCCAGGAGACCCAGTACTTC. This translates into CASSPSLGQETQYF.

This chain links TRBV30 with TRBJ2-7; possible D gene TRBD1, 6 bases. V was cut by 4 bases and J by 0 bases, with 10 bases left in between. This CDR3 is built from 13 residues. CDR1 and CDR2 from the germline V gene are GTSNPN and SVGIG (reference sequence). The CDR3: CAWNRDSSYEQYF. The CDR3 bases are TGTGCCTGGAACAGGGATTCCTCCTACGAGCAGTACTTC.

The chain couples TRBV9 to TRBJ2-7; 7 nucleotides match TRBD1. V shed 4 bases and J 4 bases; nucleotides not matched to a gene: 11. In germline, CDR1 is SGDLS, CDR2 YYNGEE. The CDR3 runs to 15 residues. CDR3 coding DNA: TGTGCCAGCAGCCCCCGTTCAGGGGGACCTTACGAGCAGTACTTC. Protein product: CASSPRSGGPYEQYF. The full variable domain, its missing parts supplied by reference TRBV9 and TRBJ2-7, is DSGVTQTPKHLITATGQRVTLRCSPRSGDLSVYWYQQSLDQGLQFLIQYYNGEERAKGNILERFSAQQFPDLHSELNLSSLELGDSALYFCASSPRSGGPYEQYFGPGTRLTVT.

The V gene is TRBV27, the J gene TRBJ1-5, with a possible D match to TRBD1 (6 bases). Deletions cut 2 bases from V and 5 bases from J, with 13 bases between. This CDR3 is built from 15 residues. Germline CDR1 and CDR2: MNHEY and SMNVEV (reference sequence). The CDR3 coding sequence is TGTGCCAGCAGTTTAGTAGGACAGCTTCATCAGCCCCAGCATTTT. Translating gives CASSLVGQLHQPQHF.

This clone was recorded a few times. This sequence joins TRBV28 and TRBJ2-1; D not certain. The ends were cut back, 4 bases at V and 0 bases at J, with 10 bases in the middle. Germline loops: CDR1 MDHEN, CDR2 SYDVKM. The CDR3 contains 15 residues. The CDR3 here is CASSSRLVSYNEQFF. The CDR3 nucleotides read TGTGCCAGCAGTTCCAGACTGGTCTCCTACAATGAGCAGTTCTTC.

This sequence joins TRBV5-6 and TRBJ2-1; D is possibly TRBD1 (6 bases). The CDR3 covers 14 residues. V was cut by 0 bases and J by 7 bases, with 11 bases left in between. The V gene's germline CDR1 is SGHDT and CDR2 YYEEEE. DNA for the CDR3: TGTGCCAGCAGCTTGGCGCAGGGGTGGAATGAGCAGTTCTTC. Its protein product is CASSLAQGWNEQFF.

Only a few counts were recorded for this clone. The chain is built from TRBV28 and TRBJ2-5; TRBD2 might be the D (5 bases). Germline CDR1 reads MDHEN; CDR2 reads SYDVKM. The CDR3 extends over 16 amino acids. V shed 6 bases and J shed 3 bases, with 20 bases lying between them. CDR3 nucleotide sequence: TGTGCCAGCAGACTCCCGCGGGTGGGCCCCGAAGAGACCCAGTACTTC. Translating gives CASRLPRVGPEETQYF.

The gene calls are TRBV7-8 and TRBJ1-5, with TRBD1 matching 7 bases. The CDR3 length is 15 residues. In germline, CDR1 is SGHVS, CDR2 FQNEAQ. J lost 15 bases, V lost 2 bases, and 16 bases had no gene match. For the CDR3, the DNA is TGTGCCAGCAGCTTATGGGGGGACAGTGCCTCACAGGGGCATTTT. It yields the protein CASSLWGDSASQGHF.

The chain is built from TRBV6-5 and TRBJ1-5; D is perhaps TRBD1 (5 bases). V shed 0 bases and J shed 0 bases, with 6 bases lying between them. CDR1 and CDR2 from the germline V gene are MNHEY and SVGAGI. The CDR3 sequence is 15 residues long. In nucleotides, the CDR3 is TGTGCCAGCAGTTACTCGCAGGGTAGCAATCAGCCCCAGCATTTT. It encodes CASSYSQGSNQPQHF.

V is TRBV5-5 and J is TRBJ1-5, with a tentative D call TRBD1 (6 bases). In germline, CDR1 is SGHKS, CDR2 YYEKEE (reference sequence). CDR3 length equals 14 residues. V dropped 8 bases and J dropped 2 bases, with 14 bases sitting between them. This CDR3 reads CASSRDMGNQPQHF. CDR3 bases: TGTGCCAGTTCCCGGGACATGGGCAATCAGCCCCAGCATTTT.

The rearrangement uses TRBV10-3 and TRBJ1-5, with 9 bases aligning to TRBD1. V was clipped by 10 bases and J by 5 bases; unmatched bases: 9. CDR1 and CDR2 from the germline V gene are ENHRY and SYGVKD. The CDR3 has 14 residues. The CDR3 coding sequence is TGTGCCACGCAGGGACAGGGAGGTTATCAGCCCCAGCATTTT. This encodes CATQGQGGYQPQHF.

The CDR3 protein is CASSGWKRTTDTQYF. In DNA form, the CDR3 reads TGTGCCAGCAGTGGATGGAAGCGGACCACAGATACGCAGTATTTT. This rearrangement joins TRBV2 to TRBJ2-3; a weak D match, TRBD2 (5 bases). From germline, CDR1 is SNHLY and CDR2 FYNNEI. The CDR3 length is 15 residues. Trimming took off 4 bases at V and 2 bases at J, with 13 bases between the two ends.

The CDR3 DNA reads TGTGCCAGCAGTCTTTCAGCGATTGGCTCCAAGGCGCAGTATTTT. It specifies CASSLSAIGSKAQYF. The rearrangement links TRBV6-5 to TRBJ2-3; D remains ambiguous. This CDR3 has 15 amino acids. Deletions cut 5 bases from V and 10 bases from J, with 22 bases between. CDR1 MNHEY and CDR2 SVGAGI come from the germline V gene.

V usage is TRBV27 and J usage is TRBJ2-1, with D hard to call. CDR1 is MNHEY, CDR2 SMNVEV, per germline (reference sequence). Trimming left V 8 bases short and J 5 bases short, with 13 bases between. The CDR3 loop spans 13 amino acids. In nucleotides, the CDR3 is TGTGCCAGCGCCTTACGAGTGCACAATGAGCAGTTCTTC. It translates to CASALRVHNEQFF.

This chain uses TRBV28 with TRBJ1-1; a possible D gene is TRBD1 (5 bases). V was shortened by 6 bases and J by 0 bases, with 5 bases between the two germline ends. The V gene's germline CDR1 is MDHEN and CDR2 SYDVKM. The CDR3 loop spans 12 amino acids. CDR3 residues: CASRGVNTEAFF. For the CDR3, the DNA is TGTGCCAGCAGGGGGGTGAACACTGAAGCTTTCTTT.

V and J are TRBV7-9 and TRBJ1-2; weak D call: TRBD1 (6 bases). Trimming left V 3 bases short and J 4 bases short, with 12 bases between. The CDR3 is 14 residues long. Germline assignment: CDR1 SEHNR and CDR2 FQNEAQ (reference sequence). The CDR3 coding sequence is TGTGCCAGCAGCTTCTTACAGGGTGGCTATGGCTACACCTTC. Its protein product is CASSFLQGGYGYTF.

The chain links TRBV4-2 to TRBJ1-2, with no clear D. CDR3 length: 15 amino acids. V gave up 0 bases and J gave up 8 bases, with 16 bases separating them. Germline V gives CDR1 LGHNA, CDR2 YNFKEQ. The CDR3 spells CASSQDQRSITGYTF. CDR3 DNA sequence: TGTGCCAGCAGCCAAGATCAGAGATCCATCACGGGCTACACCTTC.

This chain joins TRBV11-2 and TRBJ1-5, with 7 positions matching TRBD1. The CDR3 consists of 14 residues. V dropped 4 bases and J dropped 5; count of bases not matched to a gene: 5. The germline CDR1 and CDR2 sequences are SGHAT and FQNNGV. CDR3 coding DNA: TGTGCCAGCAGCTCACGTCAGGGGGATCAGCCCCAGCATTTT. As protein: CASSSRQGDQPQHF.

The gene calls are TRBV30 and TRBJ2-3, with D possibly TRBD2 on 5 matching bases. This CDR3 is 13 amino acids long. From germline, CDR1 is GTSNPN and CDR2 SVGIG (reference sequence). Trimming pared 8 bases from V and 0 bases from J, leaving 12 bases between. CDR3 loop: CAGGRESTDTQYF. In DNA, the CDR3 is TGTGCCGGAGGACGGGAAAGCACAGATACGCAGTATTTT.

In DNA, the CDR3 is TGTGCCAGCAGCCAAGGACAGGGGAAAAATCAGCCCCAGCATTTT. It translates to CASSQGQGKNQPQHF. The J gene is TRBJ1-5, the V gene TRBV14, with 8 bases lining up with TRBD1. Germline CDR1 reads SGHDN; CDR2 reads FVKESK. Trimming removed 1 base from V and 4 bases from J; junction bases left unmatched: 3. CDR3 length equals 15 residues.